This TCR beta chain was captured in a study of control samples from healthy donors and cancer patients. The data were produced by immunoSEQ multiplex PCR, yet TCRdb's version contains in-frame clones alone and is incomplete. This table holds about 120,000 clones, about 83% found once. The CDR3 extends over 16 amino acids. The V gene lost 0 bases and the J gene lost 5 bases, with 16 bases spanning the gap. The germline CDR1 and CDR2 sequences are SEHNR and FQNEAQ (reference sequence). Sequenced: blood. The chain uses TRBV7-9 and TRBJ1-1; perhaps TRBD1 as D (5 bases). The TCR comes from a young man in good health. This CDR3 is CASSLAYQGSRTEAFF. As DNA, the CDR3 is TGTGCCAGCAGCTTAGCGTATCAGGGATCAAGGACTGAAGCTTTCTTT.